The clone carrying this TCR beta chain was counted a few times. TCRdb fed the RT-PCR reads into MiXCR, producing one record per CDR3 protein. The sample holds about 400,000 distinct CDR3 sequences, around 15% seen once. The source of the sample is a study of patients and donors after allogeneic stem cell transplantation. Germline CDR1 reads SGHAT; CDR2 reads FQNNGV. The CDR3 extends over 19 amino acids. V was clipped by 5 bases and J by 8 bases, with 28 bases between them. V usage is TRBV11-2 and J usage is TRBJ1-6, with D possibly TRBD1 on 5 matching bases. This TCR was recovered from a human donor who was either an allogeneic HSCT recipient or a stem cell or donor lymphocyte infusion donor (not recorded which). It is not recorded whose cells these are; they may come from a transplant donor. Sequencing input: blood, either unsorted or a sorted T cell fraction (not recorded which). The DNA of the CDR3 is TGTGCCAGCAGCCTCCTAGTTGACAGATTCGGATATGTTCATTCACCCCTCCACTTT. Its protein product is CASSLLVDRFGYVHSPLHF.